These 25 T cell receptor beta chains were all obtained from the same sample, sequenced in a study of T cell responses to AZD1222 COVID-19 vaccine. TCRdb's table, derived via immunoSEQ multiplex PCR, lists solely in-frame clones and lacks some. This sample carries more than 120,000 clones, 70% to 90% of them seen once, and the ten largest clones take approximately 5%. Sequences were derived from peripheral blood, sampled 28 days after the second AZD1222 dose. These receptors originate from an adult who received the AZD1222 COVID-19 vaccine.

V usage is TRBV4-2 and J usage is TRBJ2-2; 8 bases map to TRBD1. Trimming at V came to 4 bases and at J to 0 bases, leaving 4 bases not matched to a gene. From germline, CDR1 is LGHNA and CDR2 YNFKEQ. The CDR3 is made up of 16 amino acids. CDR3 amino acids: CASSPGGQANTGELFF. In DNA, the CDR3 is TGTGCCAGCAGCCCCGGGGGACAGGCGAACACCGGGGAGCTGTTTTTT.

V is TRBV27 and J is TRBJ2-5, with 11 bases lining up with TRBD2. The CDR3 contains 15 residues. The ends lost 5 bases at V and 5 bases at J; junction bases unmatched: 7. Germline CDR1 reads MNHEY; CDR2 reads SMNVEV (reference sequence). CDR3 DNA: TGTGCCAGCAGTCCCGAGGCTAGCGGGGGGGAGACCCAGTACTTC. Amino acid sequence: CASSPEASGGETQYF.

A remark on this clone: The same CDR3 arises from other DNA sequences in this sample as well. In DNA form, the CDR3 reads TGTGCCAGCAGCTTTAGCGGGAGCACAGATACGCAGTATTTT. Its protein product is CASSFSGSTDTQYF. The chain carries TRBV7-9 and TRBJ2-3; TRBD2 matches at 7 bases. Germline V gives CDR1 SEHNR, CDR2 FQNEAQ (reference sequence). The CDR3 covers 14 residues. Trimming at V came to 3 bases and at J to 0 bases, leaving 0 bases not matched to a gene.

The genes are TRBV28 and TRBJ1-6; D uncertain. Trimming removed 6 bases at V and 6 bases at J, with 3 bases between. Germline-derived CDR1 and CDR2 are MDHEN and SYDVKM. The CDR3 has 11 amino acids. The chain's CDR3 is CASRGNSPLHF. In DNA form, the CDR3 reads TGTGCCAGCAGAGGTAATTCACCCCTCCACTTT. The full variable domain, rest sourced from reference TRBV28 and TRBJ1-6, is DVKVTQSSRYLVKRTGEKVFLECVQDMDHENMFWYRQDPGLGLRLIYFSYDVKMKEKGDIPEGYSVSREKKERFSLILESASTNQTSMYLCASRGNSPLHFGNGTRLTVT.

The V gene is TRBV7-8, the J gene TRBJ2-7; TRBD2 agrees at 15 bases. The V gene end was trimmed by 2 bases and the J gene end by 4 bases; junction bases not matched to a gene: 3. Germline V CDR1 and CDR2: SGHVS, FQNEAQ. This CDR3 has 16 amino acids. The CDR3 region is CASSLPGTSGRYEQYF. CDR3 sequence (DNA): TGTGCCAGCAGCTTACCCGGGACTAGCGGGAGGTACGAGCAGTACTTC.

The chain links TRBV21-1 to TRBJ1-5. TRBV21-1 has pseudogene status. The CDR3 contains 17 residues. The CDR3 DNA sequence: TGTGCCAGCAGCAAGGACCGAGAAAGCGGAGCGAATCAGCCCCAGCATTTT. It yields the protein CASSKDRESGANQPQHF.

The chain employs TRBV28 and TRBJ1-1; D gene unclear. V was cut by 2 bases and J by 0 bases, with 13 bases left in between. The germline CDR1 and CDR2 sequences are MDHEN and SYDVKM. The CDR3 sequence is 16 residues long. CDR3 region: CASSLPQAGLNTEAFF. The CDR3 region has the DNA TGTGCCAGCAGTTTACCCCAGGCCGGACTGAACACTGAAGCTTTCTTT. Full variable domain (remainder filled in from reference TRBV28 and TRBJ1-1): DVKVTQSSRYLVKRTGEKVFLECVQDMDHENMFWYRQDPGLGLRLIYFSYDVKMKEKGDIPEGYSVSREKKERFSLILESASTNQTSMYLCASSLPQAGLNTEAFFGQGTRLTVV.

The genes are TRBV3-1 (or the pseudogene TRBV3-2) and TRBJ2-7; 7 bases align to TRBD1. The CDR3 length is 15 residues. Germline V gene sequence: CDR1 LGHDT, CDR2 YNNKEL (reference sequence). V shed 1 base, J shed 0 bases, and the junction held 3 bases outside the gene matches. The CDR3 region is CASSQGQGFSYEQYF. The CDR3 region has the DNA TGTGCCAGCAGCCAAGGACAGGGCTTCTCCTACGAGCAGTACTTC.

The chain uses TRBV7-9 and TRBJ2-7, with 8 bases lining up with TRBD2. This CDR3 comprises 17 residues. The junction had 13 bases not matched to a gene; V was cut back by 5 bases and J by 1 base. CDR1 and CDR2 (germline): SEHNR, FQNEAQ (reference sequence). For the CDR3, the DNA is TGTGCCAGCAGCCCCCGAGGACTAGCTGACGATTCCTACGAGCAGTACTTC. This translates into CASSPRGLADDSYEQYF.

This clone has a single count. V and J are TRBV13 and TRBJ2-5, with 9 positions matching TRBD1. The CDR3 has 15 amino acids. The V gene end was trimmed by 4 bases and the J gene end by 5 bases; junction bases not matched to a gene: 8. The germline V gene has CDR1 PRHDT and CDR2 FYEKMQ (reference sequence). In DNA form, the CDR3 reads TGTGCCAGCAGCTCCCGGGACAGGGCGTTGGAGACCCAGTACTTC. Protein sequence: CASSSRDRALETQYF.

The chain joins TRBV23-1 to TRBJ2-7; 7 bases line up with TRBD1. TRBV23-1 is annotated as an ORF whose role is uncertain. The CDR3 covers 18 residues. V lost 3 bases, J lost 0 bases, and 14 bases stayed unmatched. The CDR3 is CASSQPRDRRARSYEQYF. In DNA form, the CDR3 reads TGCGCCAGCAGTCAGCCGAGGGACAGACGGGCCCGCTCCTACGAGCAGTACTTC.

V usage is TRBV18 and J usage is TRBJ1-2; D remains unclear. CDR1 is KGHSH, CDR2 LQKENI, per germline. Trimming shortened V by 3 bases and J by 5 bases, and 4 bases separated the two germline ends. This CDR3 has 11 amino acids. The CDR3 region has the DNA TGTGCCAGCTCACCCGATTATGGCTACACCTTC. Encoded protein: CASSPDYGYTF.

V gene TRBV7-2 combines with J gene TRBJ2-7; D may correspond to TRBD1 or TRBD2 (5 bases each). CDR1 is SGHTA and CDR2 is FQGNSA in the germline V gene. Trimming pared 3 bases from V and 6 bases from J, leaving 12 bases between. There are 13 residues in the CDR3. CDR3 residues: CASSFPGPIEQYF. The CDR3 DNA follows: TGTGCCAGCAGCTTCCCGGGACCAATCGAGCAGTACTTC. The full variable domain, with the rest looked up from reference TRBV7-2 and TRBJ2-7, is GAGVSQSPSNKVTEKGKDVELRCDPISGHTALYWYRQSLGQGLEFLIYFQGNSAPDKSGLPSDRFSAERTGGSVSTLTIQRTQQEDSAVYLCASSFPGPIEQYFGPGTRLTVT.

The chain's CDR3 is CASSPPDSLAKNIQYF. CDR3 DNA sequence: TGCGCCAGCAGCCCCCCAGATTCGTTAGCCAAAAACATTCAGTACTTC. The chain has TRBV5-1 and TRBJ2-4; D remains unclear. Trimming removed 4 bases at V and 0 bases at J, with 14 bases between. The CDR3 has 16 amino acids. Germline values: CDR1 SGHRS, CDR2 YFSETQ.

The chain combines TRBV15 with TRBJ2-2; D gene unclear. The CDR3 sequence is 18 residues long. Germline V lookup: CDR1 LNHNV, CDR2 YYDKDF (reference sequence). Trimming shortened V by 3 bases and J by 6 bases, and 23 bases separated the two germline ends. DNA of the CDR3: TGTGCCACCAGCAGTCTAGGCATGGTCCGCGAAATCCCCGGGGAGCTGTTTTTT. Its translation: CATSSLGMVREIPGELFF.

This chain joins TRBV4-2 and TRBJ1-2; TRBD1 is a possible D gene (6 bases). This CDR3 comprises 17 residues. V dropped 0 bases and J dropped 1 base, with 15 bases sitting between them. Looked up from germline, CDR1 is LGHNA and CDR2 is YNFKEQ. The DNA of the CDR3 is TGTGCCAGCAGCCAAGAGCCGCAGGGGAATTATAACTATGGCTACACCTTC. Its translation: CASSQEPQGNYNYGYTF.

The rearrangement joins TRBV30 to TRBJ2-3; D is uncertain. Looked up from germline, CDR1 is GTSNPN and CDR2 is SVGIG (reference sequence). This CDR3 is built from 12 residues. Trimming left V 2 bases short and J 2 bases short, with 5 bases between. CDR3 in DNA: TGTGCCTGGAGTATAGTCACAGATACGCAGTATTTT. Protein: CAWSIVTDTQYF.

J is TRBJ1-4 and V is TRBV6-6; 7 bases map to TRBD1. CDR1 is MNHNY, CDR2 SVGAGI, per germline (reference sequence). This CDR3 is built from 14 residues. Germline trimming cut 4 bases from V and 3 bases from J; bases unmatched to any gene: 2. The DNA of the CDR3 is TGTGCCAGCAGTTCCCAGGGGGCTAATGAAAAACTGTTTTTT. Translated: CASSSQGANEKLFF.

The chain couples TRBV6-5 to TRBJ2-7; 9 nucleotides align to TRBD1. The CDR3 has 15 amino acids. The trim removed 6 bases at V and 1 base at J, leaving 7 bases unmatched. Germline V gene sequence: CDR1 MNHEY, CDR2 SVGAGI. The CDR3 bases are TGTGCCAGCAGCCCCGGGACAGGGCTTTCCTACGAGCAGTACTTC. The encoded protein is CASSPGTGLSYEQYF.

The chain recombines TRBV28 with TRBJ1-1; D ambiguous. The V end was cut by 2 bases, the J end by 3 bases, with 7 bases between. The CDR3 consists of 13 residues. CDR1 and CDR2 from the germline V gene are MDHEN and SYDVKM. The CDR3 bases are TGTGCCAGCAGTTTAGACCTTTACACTGAAGCTTTCTTT. It translates to CASSLDLYTEAFF.

The rearrangement uses TRBV4-2 and TRBJ1-6; 7 positions agree with TRBD1. The germline V gene has CDR1 LGHNA and CDR2 YNFKEQ. Trimming removed 7 bases from V and 9 bases from J; junction bases left unmatched: 9. The CDR3 loop spans 14 amino acids. The CDR3 nucleotides are TGTGCCAGCAACGGAGAGGGGGCCTTTTCACCCCTCCACTTT. Translating it yields CASNGEGAFSPLHF.

The V gene is TRBV11-2, the J gene TRBJ2-3, with D possibly TRBD2 on 6 matching bases. The germline gives CDR1 SGHAT, CDR2 FQNNGV. This CDR3 contains 14 residues. Trimming took 0 bases from V and 3 from J, leaving 7 bases between them. CDR3 amino acids: CASSLEGGTDTQYF. CDR3 bases: TGTGCCAGCAGCTTAGAGGGGGGTACAGATACGCAGTATTTT.

V usage is TRBV11-2 and J usage is TRBJ1-2; possibly TRBD1 for D (5 bases). The V gene lost 2 bases and the J gene lost 3 bases, with 7 bases spanning the gap. In germline, CDR1 is SGHAT, CDR2 FQNNGV. This CDR3 is built from 13 residues. The CDR3 is CASSLIQDYGYTF. The CDR3 nucleotides are TGTGCCAGCAGCTTAATACAGGACTATGGCTACACCTTC.

This chain connects TRBV11-2 to TRBJ1-2; D unclear. Deletions cut 2 bases from V and 6 bases from J, with 10 bases between. This CDR3 contains 13 residues. Germline V gene data show CDR1 as SGHAT and CDR2 as FQNNGV. The CDR3 coding sequence is TGTGCCAGCAGCTTAAGAGGGAAAGATGGCTACACCTTC. Protein: CASSLRGKDGYTF.

The chain couples TRBV30 to TRBJ2-5; 12 positions agree with TRBD1. The CDR3 extends over 15 amino acids. Looked up from germline, CDR1 is GTSNPN and CDR2 is SVGIG (reference sequence). V was pared by 3 bases and J by 5 bases, with 7 bases of the junction left unmatched. The CDR3 DNA reads TGTGCCTGGAGCCCGGGACAGGGGGCTCGGGAGACCCAGTACTTC. Amino acids: CAWSPGQGARETQYF. Full variable domain (remainder filled in from reference TRBV30 and TRBJ2-5): SQTIHQWPATLVQPVGSPLSLECTVEGTSNPNLYWYRQAAGRGLQLLFYSVGIGQISSEVPQNLSASRPQDRQFILSSKKLLLSDSGFYLCAWSPGQGARETQYFGPGTRLLVL.